Described below is a single T cell receptor beta chain sequence and its context. What it recognizes is unknown. The data were obtained in a study of CD4 T cells in relation to SARS-CoV-2 and coronaviruses. For the study at large: TCR beta CDR3s were sequenced after roughly nine-day antigen culture of PBMCs. Points from the study as a whole: SARS-CoV-2-driven expansion was significantly weaker in crossreactive than monoreactive clones. Around 62% of donors had memory CD4+ clonotypes crossrecognizing SARS-CoV-2 and common cold coronavirus spike.

V gave up 3 bases and J gave up 4 bases, with 12 bases separating them. Germline V gene sequence: CDR1 LGHNA, CDR2 YSLEER. The CDR3 totals 14 residues. Repertoires were generated with immunoSEQ multiplex PCR, while TCRdb's copy carries only in-frame clones and drops some. The table includes some 30,000 clones, about 75% detected once. Unexposed donor CD4+ T cells date from about 2011-2019, before the COVID-19 pandemic. After approximately ten days of culture, CD4+ T cells were isolated. As cell numbers allowed, unexposed-donor CD4+ T cells faced SARS-CoV-2 S/N and four cold-coronavirus spikes. The chain links TRBV4-3 to TRBJ1-1; D is ambiguous. What was sequenced was CD4+ T cells from PBMCs, cultured in vitro. This clonotype originated in a human donor in good health. The CDR3: CASSHPGEGTEAFF. CDR3 in DNA: TGCGCCAGCAGCCACCCCGGGGAGGGCACTGAAGCTTTCTTT.